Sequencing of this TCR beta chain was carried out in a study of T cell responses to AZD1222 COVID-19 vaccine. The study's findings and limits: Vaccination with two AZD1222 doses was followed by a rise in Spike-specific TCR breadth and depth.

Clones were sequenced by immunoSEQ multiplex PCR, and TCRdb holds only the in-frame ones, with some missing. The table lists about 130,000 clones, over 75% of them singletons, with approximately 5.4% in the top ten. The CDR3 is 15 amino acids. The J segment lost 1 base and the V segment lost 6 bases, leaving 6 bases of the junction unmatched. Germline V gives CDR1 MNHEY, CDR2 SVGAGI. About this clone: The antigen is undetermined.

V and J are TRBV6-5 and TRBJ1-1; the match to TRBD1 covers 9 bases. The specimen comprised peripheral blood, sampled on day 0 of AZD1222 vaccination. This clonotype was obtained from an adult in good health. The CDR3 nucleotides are TGTGCCAGCAGGCGGACAGGGGCTCAGAACACTGAAGCTTTCTTT. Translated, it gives CASRRTGAQNTEAFF.